Below, 23 T cell receptor beta chains from the same sample are listed, as sequenced in a study of graft-versus-host responses after intestinal transplantation. The table came from immunoSEQ multiplex PCR; TCRdb's copy has only in-frame clones and leaves some out. The profile shows around 23,000 clones, roughly 72% of them singletons. Processing of graft tissue released intraepithelial and lamina propria lymphocytes. The specimen was ileum tissue, collected 12 days after intestinal transplant. These receptors all come from a human patient who received an intestinal transplant, so some T cells may come from the graft donor.

The count of this clone is one. J is TRBJ2-2 and V is TRBV18; maybe TRBD1 (6 bases). The V end was cut by 3 bases, the J end by 6 bases, with 11 bases between. The CDR3 sequence is 14 residues long. Germline V gives CDR1 KGHSH, CDR2 LQKENI. For the CDR3, the DNA is TGTGCCAGCTCACCGGGGGCCCACGCCGGGGAGCTGTTTTTT. Translation gives CASSPGAHAGELFF.

This chain uses TRBV5-1 with TRBJ1-6; 7 positions match TRBD1. Trimming removed 3 bases from V and 9 bases from J; junction bases left unmatched: 9. In germline, CDR1 is SGHRS, CDR2 YFSETQ. The CDR3 has 15 amino acids. The CDR3 DNA reads TGCGCCAGCAGCTCCCCTTTCCAGGGGGGTTCACCCCTCCACTTT. It encodes CASSSPFQGGSPLHF.

The chain joins TRBV9 to TRBJ1-1; TRBD1 is a possible D gene (5 bases). The germline gives CDR1 SGDLS, CDR2 YYNGEE. The CDR3 is made up of 14 amino acids. V lost 0 bases to trimming and J lost 1 base, with 7 bases between them. The CDR3 loop reads CASSVAGGNTEAFF. CDR3 DNA: TGTGCCAGCAGCGTAGCCGGGGGGAACACTGAAGCTTTCTTT.

This clone was counted only a few times. The genes are TRBV7-9 and TRBJ2-7, with a tentative D call TRBD1 (6 bases). CDR1 is SEHNR and CDR2 is FQNEAQ in the germline V gene (reference sequence). The CDR3 is 15 amino acids. With 5 bases removed from V and 0 bases from J, the gap between germline ends came to 14 bases. CDR3 nucleotides: TGTGCCAGCAGCCTCATCAGGGACAACTCCTACGAGCAGTACTTC. Translation: CASSLIRDNSYEQYF.

The CDR3 sequence: CSATDRANYGYTF. CDR3 in DNA: TGCAGCGCAACAGACAGGGCCAACTATGGCTACACCTTC. The gene calls are TRBV29-1 and TRBJ1-2; 7 positions agree with TRBD1. The CDR3 contains 13 residues. Per germline, CDR1 SQVTM and CDR2 ANQGSEA. Trimming removed 7 bases from V and 2 bases from J; junction bases left unmatched: 7.

This clone is labeled as medium-sized. The chain is built from TRBV9 and TRBJ2-1; 8 bases fit TRBD1. The CDR3 has 14 residues. The V and J ends lost 4 bases and 5 bases, in that order; junction bases with no gene match: 5. Germline CDR1 is SGDLS and CDR2 is YYNGEE. CDR3 protein: CASSSGTGHNEQFF. The DNA for the CDR3 is TGTGCCAGCAGCTCCGGGACAGGACACAATGAGCAGTTCTTC.

The chain employs TRBV27 and TRBJ2-7; a possible D gene is TRBD1 (6 bases). Germline CDR1 reads MNHEY; CDR2 reads SMNVEV (reference sequence). This CDR3 has 15 residues. V was shortened by 3 bases and J by 2 bases, with 14 bases between the two germline ends. CDR3 protein: CASSFSTGSAYEQYF. DNA for the CDR3: TGTGCCAGCAGTTTCTCTACAGGGTCCGCCTACGAGCAGTACTTC.

The rearrangement joins TRBV4-1 to TRBJ2-1, with 13 bases that match TRBD2. Germline V gene sequence: CDR1 MGHRA, CDR2 YSYEKL. V dropped 5 bases and J dropped 5; count of bases not matched to a gene: 6. The CDR3 extends over 16 amino acids. CDR3 sequence: CASSFTSGGDHNEQFF. The CDR3, as DNA: TGCGCCAGCAGCTTTACTAGCGGGGGGGACCACAATGAGCAGTTCTTC.

This clone was recorded only once. The gene calls are TRBV6-1 and TRBJ1-3, with D unresolved. Trimming took off 5 bases at V and 2 bases at J, with 7 bases between the two ends. Germline values: CDR1 MNHNS, CDR2 SASEGT. This CDR3 contains 13 residues. CDR3 region: CASSYTAGNTIYF. The CDR3 nucleotides are TGTGCCAGCAGTTATACTGCTGGAAACACCATATATTTT.

This clone is large (0.1 to 1%). This chain joins TRBV5-6 and TRBJ2-3; TRBD2 might be the D (6 bases). This CDR3 comprises 15 residues. Germline values: CDR1 SGHDT, CDR2 YYEEEE. Between the trimmed V and J ends, which lost 0 bases and 3 bases, there was a span of 11 bases. The CDR3 region is CASSLAGDLTDTQYF. CDR3 DNA sequence: TGTGCCAGCAGCTTGGCCGGGGACTTAACAGATACGCAGTATTTT.

The rearrangement joins TRBV10-3 to TRBJ1-2; 10 bases are shared with TRBD1. In germline, CDR1 is ENHRY, CDR2 SYGVKD. V lost 3 bases, J lost 8 bases, and 3 bases stayed unmatched. CDR3 length: 13 residues. CDR3 DNA: TGTGCCATCAGTGATCAGACAGGGGGCGGCTACACCTTC. Encoded protein: CAISDQTGGGYTF.

This CDR3 is CASSFGVPQPLYEQYF. Written as DNA, the CDR3 is TGCGCCAGCAGCTTCGGTGTGCCGCAACCGTTATACGAGCAGTACTTC. The rearrangement uses TRBV5-1 and TRBJ2-7; D unclear. Germline V gives CDR1 SGHRS, CDR2 YFSETQ. V dropped 2 bases and J dropped 4 bases, with 19 bases sitting between them. The CDR3 extends over 16 amino acids.

V gene TRBV10-1 combines with J gene TRBJ1-2; 9 positions agree with TRBD1. The V segment lost 1 base and the J segment 7 bases; nucleotides outside the gene matches: 7. The CDR3 totals 15 residues. Germline V gene sequence: CDR1 WNHNN, CDR2 SYGVQD (reference sequence). CDR3 in DNA: TGCGCCAGCAGTGAGTGCGACAGGGGGAAGTGTGGCTACACCTTC. Its translation is CASSECDRGKCGYTF.

This chain connects TRBV7-9 to TRBJ2-5; D is ambiguous. Trimming cost V 1 base and J 7 bases, with 13 bases left between them. There are 14 residues in the CDR3. CDR1 and CDR2 (germline): SEHNR, FQNEAQ (reference sequence). For the CDR3, the DNA is TGTGCCAGCAGCTTAGAGGCCAGCCCGGGGACCCAGTACTTC. Its protein product is CASSLEASPGTQYF.

The chain combines TRBV9 with TRBJ2-1; 13 nucleotides match TRBD2. J lost 9 bases, V lost 3 bases, and 9 bases had no gene match. This CDR3 is built from 16 residues. Looked up from germline, CDR1 is SGDLS and CDR2 is YYNGEE. The DNA for the CDR3 is TGTGCCAGCAGCGCAGGACTAGCGGGGGCCTGGGGTGAGCAGTTCTTC. Protein sequence: CASSAGLAGAWGEQFF.

V usage is TRBV6-1 and J usage is TRBJ2-1, with TRBD2 matching over 12 bases. Germline CDR1 MNHNS, CDR2 SASEGT. This CDR3 is built from 15 residues. V dropped 2 bases and J dropped 4; count of bases not matched to a gene: 0. The CDR3 region is CASSELAGGYNEQFF. The DNA of the CDR3 is TGTGCCAGCAGTGAACTAGCGGGGGGGTACAATGAGCAGTTCTTC.

The chain combines TRBV13 with TRBJ1-4; D not resolved. This CDR3 has 17 amino acids. Germline CDR1 is PRHDT and CDR2 is FYEKMQ (reference sequence). V dropped 0 bases and J dropped 3 bases, with 14 bases sitting between them. CDR3 amino acids: CASSLGLSGRANEKLFF. Written as DNA, the CDR3 is TGTGCCAGCAGCTTAGGCCTTTCGGGTCGGGCTAATGAAAAACTGTTTTTT.

This chain joins TRBV27 and TRBJ2-1; TRBD1 is a possible D gene (6 bases). The CDR3 totals 13 residues. Germline loops: CDR1 MNHEY, CDR2 SMNVEV (reference sequence). V lost 4 bases, J lost 4 bases, and 8 bases lay in between. DNA of the CDR3: TGTGCCAGCAGTTCAGGACAGTACAATGAGCAGTTCTTC. It translates to CASSSGQYNEQFF.

The chain uses TRBV18 and TRBJ2-1, with D hard to call. Germline V gene sequence: CDR1 KGHSH, CDR2 LQKENI. Trimming pared 5 bases from V and 10 bases from J, leaving 12 bases between. This CDR3 contains 12 residues. The CDR3 reads CASSTPFSEQFF. Written as DNA, the CDR3 is TGTGCCAGCTCAACCCCCTTTAGCGAGCAGTTCTTC.

J is TRBJ1-1 and V is TRBV7-9, with D hard to call. The CDR3 runs to 14 residues. CDR1 and CDR2 from the germline V gene are SEHNR and FQNEAQ (reference sequence). V dropped 3 bases and J dropped 0 bases, with 8 bases sitting between them. The CDR3 nucleotides read TGTGCCAGCAGCTTTGGCACCATGAACACTGAAGCTTTCTTT. As protein: CASSFGTMNTEAFF.

The chain couples TRBV7-8 to TRBJ2-2; TRBD2 matches 12 bases. This CDR3 spans 15 amino acids. CDR1 and CDR2 from the germline V gene are SGHVS and FQNEAQ. Unmatched junction bases numbered 2, after V lost 5 bases and J lost 4 bases. In DNA form, the CDR3 reads TGTGCCAGCAGCGCTAGCGGGGGGGCCACCGGGGAGCTGTTTTTT. It encodes CASSASGGATGELFF. Supplemented by reference TRBV7-8 and TRBJ2-2, the full variable domain reads GAGVSQSPRYKVAKRGQDVALRCDPISGHVSLFWYQQALGQGPEFLTYFQNEAQLDKSGLPSDRFFAERPEGSVSTLKIQRTQQEDSAVYLCASSASGGATGELFFGEGSRLTVL.

The J gene is TRBJ2-5, the V gene TRBV6-4; TRBD2 aligns across 9 bases. Germline CDR1 MRHNA, CDR2 SNTAGT. The CDR3 is 15 residues long. Trimming took 4 bases from V and 2 from J; bases not matched to a gene: 5. CDR3 in amino acids: CASSAEAGGQETQYF. CDR3 in DNA: TGTGCCAGCAGTGCAGAAGCGGGGGGACAAGAGACCCAGTACTTC.

The chain joins TRBV7-2 to TRBJ1-2, with a tentative D call TRBD1 (6 bases). The CDR3 totals 13 residues. The V end was cut by 2 bases, the J end by 7 bases, with 11 bases between. Looked up from germline, CDR1 is SGHTA and CDR2 is FQGNSA. CDR3 sequence (DNA): TGTGCCAGCAGCTTACGGCAGGGGACTGGCTACACCTTC. It codes for CASSLRQGTGYTF.